Described below is a single T cell receptor (beta chain) sequence and its context. The data originate from a study of blood T cell repertoires in COVID-19. Across the study: Italy, Spain and the United States were the sources of the convalescent and acute COVID-19 samples. PBMCs, B-cell-depleted T cells, or T cells provided the cDNA or gDNA that made up the material.

Original processing notes: Amplification of reference gene primers provided the estimated nucleated cell counts. Produced via immunoSEQ multiplex PCR; TCRdb's table is partial and in-frame only. Clonal size and the V and J genes are those of that table, whereas D and trimming came from the DNA. The data show 40,000 to 45,000 clones, with nearly 90% seen just once and more than 5% held by the top ten. Per the germline V gene, CDR1 is KGHSH and CDR2 is LQKENI. This CDR3 region has 14 residues. V shed 4 bases and J shed 2 bases, with 9 bases lying between them. Sequencing was done on a sample of peripheral blood. This clonotype was obtained from a human donor in a cohort sampled during active COVID-19. The chain couples TRBV18 to TRBJ2-4; the D is unclear. The CDR3 region has the DNA TGTGCCAGCTCACGTCCGGTTACCAAAAACATTCAGTACTTC. Its protein product is CASSRPVTKNIQYF.